The 24 T cell receptor beta chains reported below all come from one sample, sequenced in a study of blood T cell repertoires in COVID-19 (dated by TCRdb to about 2020). The method behind the library was the immunoSEQ multiplex PCR assay. What TCRdb holds here is the immuneACCESS table cut down to in-frame rearrangements. Part of the clones is not present; checked against another copy, under half of the missing clones reflect an unresolved V gene, and the others are unexplained. The sample records tens of thousands of clones, more than 65% of which are singletons. The top ten clones comprise roughly 6% of the sample. Specimen: peripheral blood. These receptors originate from a man in his 70s with COVID-19, enrolled during active disease.

This chain uses TRBV6-6 with TRBJ2-3, with D tentatively TRBD2 (5 bases). V lost 5 bases to trimming and J lost 7 bases, with 13 bases between them. The CDR3 is made up of 13 amino acids. Germline V gene data show CDR1 as MNHNY and CDR2 as SVGAGI (reference sequence). CDR3 bases: TGTGCCAGCAGTCCCCGACTACCCTATACGCAGTATTTT. It specifies CASSPRLPYTQYF.

This clone was seen only a few times. The V and J genes are TRBV9 and TRBJ2-3; the match to TRBD2 covers 9 bases. V shed 3 bases, J shed 0 bases, and the junction held 2 bases outside the gene matches. From germline, CDR1 is SGDLS and CDR2 YYNGEE. CDR3 length equals 15 residues. The CDR3 region is CASSERGVSTDTQYF. CDR3 sequence (DNA): TGTGCCAGCAGCGAGCGGGGGGTAAGCACAGATACGCAGTATTTT.

The CDR3 nucleotides are TGTGCCAGCAGCTTGGCGCAGGGGGCAGGATACGAGCAGTACTTC. Translating it yields CASSLAQGAGYEQYF. The chain links TRBV5-6 to TRBJ2-7; 8 bases fit TRBD1. CDR3 size: 15 residues. After removal of 0 bases from V and 4 bases from J, the junction contained 6 bases not matched to a gene. CDR1 and CDR2 (germline): SGHDT, YYEEEE.

This chain connects TRBV29-1 to TRBJ1-2, with D maybe TRBD1 (5 bases). The V gene's germline CDR1 is SQVTM and CDR2 ANQGSEA. CDR3 length: 16 amino acids. V was cut by 4 bases and J by 7 bases, with 25 bases left in between. The CDR3 is CSVVPPAAGVATGYTF. The CDR3 DNA reads as TGCAGCGTTGTTCCGCCCGCAGCGGGGGTAGCGACTGGCTACACCTTC.

The rearrangement uses TRBV12-3 or TRBV12-4 and TRBJ1-2, with D hard to call. Between the trimmed V and J ends, which lost 5 bases and 3 bases, there was a span of 10 bases. The CDR3 totals 13 residues. The CDR3 DNA sequence: TGTGCCAGCAGTCAGGAACAGTACTATGGCTACACCTTC. It specifies CASSQEQYYGYTF.

The chain carries TRBV5-1 and TRBJ2-5; D is possibly TRBD2 (5 bases). Germline lookup yields CDR1 SGHRS and CDR2 YFSETQ. The V end lost 0 bases, the J end lost 4 bases, and 13 bases lay between the germline ends. The CDR3 is 15 residues long. The CDR3 is CASSLAPRSGETQYF. The CDR3 DNA reads as TGCGCCAGCAGCTTGGCGCCTAGAAGCGGAGAGACCCAGTACTTC.

This clone was picked up a small number of times. The CDR3 protein is CASSEVAGGPYEQYF. CDR3 DNA sequence: TGTGCCAGCAGTGAGGTAGCGGGAGGCCCCTACGAGCAGTACTTC. The chain carries TRBV6-1 and TRBJ2-7; 10 positions agree with TRBD2. V dropped 3 bases and J dropped 2; count of bases not matched to a gene: 4. The CDR3 runs 15 residues. Germline-derived CDR1 and CDR2 are MNHNS and SASEGT.

This clone has just a few counts. The chain couples TRBV12-3 or TRBV12-4 to TRBJ2-7; weak D call: TRBD1 (6 bases). This CDR3 comprises 13 residues. Trimming took off 7 bases at V and 0 bases at J, with 10 bases between the two ends. Here the CDR3 reads CASTMDSSYEQYF. The CDR3, as DNA: TGTGCCAGCACTATGGACAGCTCCTACGAGCAGTACTTC.

This clone appeared a single time. This chain links TRBV12-3 or TRBV12-4 with TRBJ2-1; perhaps TRBD2 as D (5 bases). The CDR3 has 13 amino acids. V lost 6 bases and J lost 4, with 10 bases in between. The CDR3 region has the DNA TGTGCCAGCAGCTTCAGCGGATACAATGAGCAGTTCTTC. Translating it yields CASSFSGYNEQFF.

The rearrangement links TRBV7-5 to TRBJ2-2; TRBD1 is the table's D call and was not checked against the DNA. TRBV7-5 is noted as a pseudogene. This CDR3 contains 15 residues. CDR3: CARSSPDTNTGELFF. The DNA of the CDR3 is TGTGCCAGAAGCTCTCCGGACACGAACACCGGGGAGCTGTTTTTT.

The rearrangement joins TRBV10-1 to TRBJ2-1, with D possibly being TRBD1 (6 bases). V was pared by 3 bases and J by 6 bases, with 15 bases between. CDR3 length: 15 amino acids. Germline V lookup: CDR1 WNHNN, CDR2 SYGVQD (reference sequence). CDR3 bases: TGCGCCAGCAGTGAACAAGGGCAGGGGCCCAATGAGCAGTTCTTC. This encodes CASSEQGQGPNEQFF.

The CDR3 sequence is CASSQEGGHSYEQYF. The CDR3 DNA is TGTGCCAGCAGCCAGGAGGGTGGCCACTCCTACGAGCAGTACTTC. V and J are TRBV4-2 and TRBJ2-7; D is possibly TRBD2 (6 bases). Per the germline V gene, CDR1 is LGHNA and CDR2 is YNFKEQ. This CDR3 is built from 15 residues. The germline V and J ends were trimmed by 3 bases and 0 bases, with 12 bases remaining between them.

The genes are TRBV12-3 or TRBV12-4 and TRBJ1-2; TRBD1 matches 7 bases. This CDR3 region has 12 residues. The junction had 5 bases not matched to a gene; V was cut back by 6 bases and J by 7 bases. In DNA form, the CDR3 reads TGTGCCAGCAGCCACAGGGGACCTGGCTACACCTTC. Translating it yields CASSHRGPGYTF.

This chain links TRBV25-1 with TRBJ1-1; D is possibly TRBD1 (5 bases). The CDR3 is 12 residues long. V was cut by 6 bases and J by 5 bases, with 10 bases left in between. Germline CDR1 and CDR2: MGHDK and SYGVNS. The CDR3 DNA is TGTGCCAGCAGCCCGGGGGGGACTGAAGCTTTCTTT. Its translation is CASSPGGTEAFF.

The CDR3, as DNA: TGTGCCAGCAGCGTCGACATGAACACTGAAGCTTTCTTT. This codes for CASSVDMNTEAFF. This chain uses TRBV9 with TRBJ1-1; D is undetermined. CDR1 and CDR2 (germline): SGDLS, YYNGEE. The CDR3 totals 13 residues. Trimming left V 2 bases short and J 0 bases short, with 5 bases between.

The genes are TRBV7-2 and TRBJ2-5; TRBD2 is a possible D gene (6 bases). The CDR3 loop spans 15 amino acids. The germline V gene has CDR1 SGHTA and CDR2 FQGNSA. Trimming removed 2 bases at V and 1 base at J, with 11 bases between. As DNA, the CDR3 is TGTGCCAGCAGCTTAAACCCCGGGGGCCAAGAGACCCAGTACTTC. Protein sequence: CASSLNPGGQETQYF.

CDR3: CASSYGLADYNEQFF. The DNA for the CDR3 is TGTGCCAGCTCTTATGGACTAGCGGACTACAATGAGCAGTTCTTC. This sequence joins TRBV18 and TRBJ2-1, with 10 bases that match TRBD2. Trimming cost V 6 bases and J 3 bases; bases outside gene matches: 5. Per germline, CDR1 KGHSH and CDR2 LQKENI. The CDR3 contains 15 residues.

This clone was recorded a few times. The chain is built from TRBV7-9 and TRBJ2-3; the D gene is possibly TRBD1 (5 bases). There are 15 residues in the CDR3. Trimming stripped 5 bases from V and 8 bases from J, with 20 bases between. Germline values: CDR1 SEHNR, CDR2 FQNEAQ (reference sequence). The CDR3 coding sequence is TGTGCCAGCAGCCCCCGGCAGGGAAGGTTGGGTACGCAGTATTTT. Amino acids: CASSPRQGRLGTQYF.

This rearrangement joins TRBV30 to TRBJ1-1; D is ambiguous. The length of the CDR3 is 13 residues. CDR1 is GTSNPN, CDR2 SVGIG, per germline (reference sequence). The V end lost 0 bases, the J end lost 2 bases, and 7 bases lay between the germline ends. The CDR3 protein is CAWSVIANTEAFF. The DNA for the CDR3 is TGTGCCTGGAGTGTGATAGCTAACACTGAAGCTTTCTTT.

The chain has TRBV24-1 and TRBJ2-5; tentative D call: TRBD1 (5 bases). V dropped 1 base and J dropped 4 bases, with 9 bases sitting between them. Germline values: CDR1 KGHDR, CDR2 SFDVKD. CDR3 size: 14 residues. CDR3 amino acids: CATSDFQGTETQYF. The CDR3 bases are TGTGCCACCAGTGATTTTCAGGGAACAGAGACCCAGTACTTC.

V usage is TRBV9 and J usage is TRBJ2-3; 10 nucleotides align to TRBD1. Germline V gene sequence: CDR1 SGDLS, CDR2 YYNGEE. The CDR3 has 15 amino acids. With V trimmed by 3 bases and J by 5 bases, 6 bases remained unmatched. This CDR3 reads CASSDRDRGGDTQYF. The CDR3 DNA reads TGTGCCAGCAGCGACCGGGACAGGGGTGGAGATACGCAGTATTTT.

The table lists this clone with a few counts. V usage is TRBV5-1 and J usage is TRBJ2-7; TRBD1 is a possible D gene (5 bases). Trimming shortened V by 5 bases and J by 3 bases, and 18 bases separated the two germline ends. The CDR3 totals 15 residues. Germline V gene data show CDR1 as SGHRS and CDR2 as YFSETQ. The CDR3 nucleotides read TGCGCCAGCAGGCACGAGACAGAAGAACACTACGAGCAGTACTTC. This gives the protein CASRHETEEHYEQYF.

This clone was observed a single time. The V gene is TRBV7-8, the J gene TRBJ2-2, with 8 bases that match TRBD2. The CDR3 spans 17 residues. CDR1 SGHVS and CDR2 FQNEAQ come from the germline V gene. V was pared by 3 bases and J by 1 base, with 7 bases of the junction left unmatched. CDR3 sequence reads: CASSLNSGTLNTGELFF. Written as DNA, the CDR3 is TGTGCCAGCAGCTTGAATAGCGGGACCCTGAACACCGGGGAGCTGTTTTTT. Drawing the rest from reference TRBV7-8 and TRBJ2-2, the complete variable domain is GAGVSQSPRYKVAKRGQDVALRCDPISGHVSLFWYQQALGQGPEFLTYFQNEAQLDKSGLPSDRFFAERPEGSVSTLKIQRTQQEDSAVYLCASSLNSGTLNTGELFFGEGSRLTVL.

The chain employs TRBV5-5 and TRBJ1-2; no reliable D call. The CDR3 has 14 amino acids. Germline lookup yields CDR1 SGHKS and CDR2 YYEKEE (reference sequence). The germline V and J ends were trimmed by 3 bases and 2 bases, with 11 bases remaining between them. The CDR3 is CASSSPPGNYGYTF. As DNA, the CDR3 is TGTGCCAGCAGCTCCCCCCCCGGGAACTATGGCTACACCTTC.